Listed below are T cell receptor beta chains from one sample, sequenced in a study of blood T cell repertoires in COVID-19. Profiled with immunoSEQ multiplex PCR; TCRdb holds only in-frame clones, not every one. The sample yields hundreds of thousands of clones, around 89% seen once. The sample was PBMCs or T cells enriched from blood (not recorded which). The receptor source for this set is a woman between 35 and 50 years old who had recovered from COVID-19. Each CDR3 is given with its conserved first and last residue. The order of the fields is J gene, clone size, V gene, D gene, CDR3 DNA, CDR3 protein. A D gene is named only where the DNA matches it firmly. Not all rows give a size; the values are once, few, many and, for expanded clones, a class.

J: TRBJ2-2
size: .
V: TRBV9
D: TRBD2
DNA: TGTGCCAGCAGCATCCGACTAGCGGGAGCCAACACCGGGGAGCTGTTTTTT
CDR3: CASSIRLAGANTGELFF

J: TRBJ2-3
size: .
V: TRBV3-1/TRBV3-2
D: .
DNA: TGTGCCAGCAGCCAACAGAGCACAGATACGCAGTATTTT
CDR3: CASSQQSTDTQYF

J: TRBJ2-1
size: many
V: TRBV29-1
D: .
DNA: TGCAGCGCAATAGAGATTGAGCAGTTCTTC
CDR3: CSAIEIEQFF

J: TRBJ2-7
size: .
V: TRBV27
D: TRBD2
DNA: TGTGCCAGCAGTTTATCTCTAGCGGGGCGTTACGAGCAGTACTTC
CDR3: CASSLSLAGRYEQYF

J: TRBJ1-2
size: .
V: TRBV10-3
D: TRBD1
DNA: TGTGCCATCACCTGGGGACAGGCCTCTTTTGGCTACACCTTC
CDR3: CAITWGQASFGYTF

J: TRBJ1-2
size: .
V: TRBV7-2
D: .
DNA: TGTGCCAGCACCGAAGTGACAGGACCATATGGCTACACCTTC
CDR3: CASTEVTGPYGYTF

J: TRBJ2-3
size: .
V: TRBV7-2
D: TRBD1
DNA: TGTGCCAGCAGCGCCGGACAGGGACCAGATACGCAGTATTTT
CDR3: CASSAGQGPDTQYF

J: TRBJ1-5
size: .
V: TRBV30
D: TRBD1
DNA: TGTGCCTGGAGACAGGGGGTTACAGGGACCCAGCATTTT
CDR3: CAWRQGVTGTQHF

J: TRBJ1-3
size: .
V: TRBV6-6
D: TRBD1
DNA: TGTGCCAGCAGTTCCGTGGACAGGGACTCTGGAAACACCATATATTTT
CDR3: CASSSVDRDSGNTIYF

J: TRBJ1-3
size: .
V: TRBV15
D: TRBD1
DNA: TGTGCCACCAGCAGGGACAGGGGGGATGGAAACACCATATATTTT
CDR3: CATSRDRGDGNTIYF

J: TRBJ2-7
size: .
V: TRBV10-1
D: TRBD1
DNA: TGCGCCAGCAGTGAGGGCAGGGGGGAGCAGTACTTC
CDR3: CASSEGRGEQYF

J: TRBJ2-1
size: .
V: TRBV5-1
D: TRBD2
DNA: TGCGCCAGCAGCTCGGATTGGGGGGCGGGAGGGCCTACCTACAATGAGCAGTTCTTC
CDR3: CASSSDWGAGGPTYNEQFF

J: TRBJ2-2
size: .
V: TRBV30
D: .
DNA: TGTGCCTGGAGTGTACAGATAAATACCGGGGAGCTGTTTTTT
CDR3: CAWSVQINTGELFF

J: TRBJ2-4
size: .
V: TRBV4-2
D: TRBD2
DNA: TGTGCCAGCAGCCAAGATTCAGGCGGGAGCGATGTAGCCAAAAACATTCAGTACTTC
CDR3: CASSQDSGGSDVAKNIQYF

J: TRBJ1-2
size: .
V: TRBV4-3
D: .
DNA: TGCGCCAGCAGCCCCCGCCCAACAGGGAACTATGGCTACACCTTC
CDR3: CASSPRPTGNYGYTF

J: TRBJ2-7
size: .
V: TRBV12-3/TRBV12-4
D: .
DNA: TGTGCCAGCAGTTCTATGTCCTACGAGCAGTACTTC
CDR3: CASSSMSYEQYF

J: TRBJ2-1
size: .
V: TRBV7-2
D: TRBD2
DNA: TGTGCCAGCAGCCCCTTAGAGGGAGGGGACTACAATGAGCAGTTCTTC
CDR3: CASSPLEGGDYNEQFF

J: TRBJ1-2
size: .
V: TRBV28
D: .
DNA: TGTGCCAGCAGTTTACCCACAGGGAACTATGGCTACACCTTC
CDR3: CASSLPTGNYGYTF

J: TRBJ1-2
size: .
V: TRBV7-8
D: .
DNA: TGTGCCAGCAGCTTAGGACAGAACTATGGCTACACCTTC
CDR3: CASSLGQNYGYTF

J: TRBJ2-1
size: .
V: TRBV12-3/TRBV12-4
D: TRBD1
DNA: TGTGCCAGCAGTTACCGACAGGGCTATGAGCAGTTCTTC
CDR3: CASSYRQGYEQFF

J: TRBJ1-1
size: .
V: TRBV16
D: .
DNA: TGTGCCAGCAGCCAATCCCCGGGTATGAACACTGAAGCTTTCTTT
CDR3: CASSQSPGMNTEAFF

J: TRBJ2-7
size: .
V: TRBV7-9
D: .
DNA: TGTGCCAGCAGCTTAGCCGGGACAAAGGAGCAGTACTTC
CDR3: CASSLAGTKEQYF

J: TRBJ1-1
size: .
V: TRBV3-1/TRBV3-2
D: .
DNA: TGTGCCAGCAGCCAAGAAGCAGGGGAGACTGAAGCTTTCTTT
CDR3: CASSQEAGETEAFF

J: TRBJ2-5
size: .
V: TRBV19
D: TRBD2
DNA: TGTGCCAGTAGTCCTCGGACTAGCGGGGAGGCCGGGACCCAGTACTTC
CDR3: CASSPRTSGEAGTQYF

J: TRBJ1-5
size: .
V: TRBV30
D: TRBD1
DNA: TGTGCCTGGAGTGGAGGGGGCGCGGGTCAGCCCCAGCATTTT
CDR3: CAWSGGGAGQPQHF

J: TRBJ1-1
size: .
V: TRBV7-2
D: TRBD1
DNA: TGTGCCAGCAGCGCCGGACAGGGAACTGAAGCTTTCTTT
CDR3: CASSAGQGTEAFF

J: TRBJ2-2
size: few
V: TRBV19
D: .
DNA: TGTGCCAGTAGTGAAGGGGTGAACACCGGGGAGCTGTTTTTT
CDR3: CASSEGVNTGELFF

J: TRBJ2-3
size: once
V: TRBV7-8
D: .
DNA: TGTGCCAGCAGCCAGGGGCCCCTGAGTACAGATACGCAGTATTTT
CDR3: CASSQGPLSTDTQYF

J: TRBJ2-3
size: once
V: TRBV24-1
D: .
DNA: TGTGCCACCAGTGATACCTTAGACAACGTTGGAGATACGCAGTATTTT
CDR3: CATSDTLDNVGDTQYF

J: TRBJ1-1
size: .
V: TRBV5-4
D: .
DNA: TGTGCCAGCAGCTTGGGGGGGAGGGTGGATGGGAACACTGAAGCTTTCTTT
CDR3: CASSLGGRVDGNTEAFF

J: TRBJ1-1
size: .
V: TRBV6-6
D: .
DNA: TGTGCCAGCAGCCTTCAGGGCGCGATCTTT
CDR3: CASSLQGAIF

J: TRBJ2-4
size: .
V: TRBV19
D: TRBD2
DNA: TGTGCCAGTAGTCTAGCGGGAGGGTTTTACATTCAGTACTTC
CDR3: CASSLAGGFYIQYF

J: TRBJ2-3
size: .
V: TRBV7-2
D: .
DNA: TGTGCCAGCAGCTTAGAGCGGCTAGCTGCAGATACGCAGTATTTT
CDR3: CASSLERLAADTQYF

J: TRBJ2-5
size: .
V: TRBV6-5
D: .
DNA: TGTGCCAGCAGCTTCCTAGTTCAGACCCAGTACTTC
CDR3: CASSFLVQTQYF

J: TRBJ1-6
size: few
V: TRBV29-1
D: .
DNA: TGCAGCGTTGTGTTCACACCCCTCCACTTT
CDR3: CSVVFTPLHF

J: TRBJ2-7
size: .
V: TRBV3-1/TRBV3-2
D: TRBD2
DNA: TGTGCCAGCAGCCAAGATGGGCTAGCGGGGGGACTCTTCCCCCCTACGTGGGAGCAGTACTTC
CDR3: CASSQDGLAGGLFPPTWEQYF

J: TRBJ2-5
size: .
V: TRBV7-8
D: TRBD2
DNA: TGTGCCAGCAGTTCCCGGGACAACCTAAAGCGGGGGCAAGAGACCCAGTACTTC
CDR3: CASSSRDNLKRGQETQYF

J: TRBJ2-2
size: .
V: TRBV6-1
D: .
DNA: TGTGCCAGCAGTGAAGGAGACACCGGGGAGCTGTTTTTT
CDR3: CASSEGDTGELFF

J: TRBJ2-3
size: .
V: TRBV7-3
D: .
DNA: TGTGCCAGCAGCTTAAAGGCGGCTGCCACCTGGGATACGCAGTATTTT
CDR3: CASSLKAAATWDTQYF

J: TRBJ1-1
size: .
V: TRBV7-9
D: .
DNA: TGTGCCAGCAGCCTGGGGGGGCGGACTGACACTGAAGCTTTCTTT
CDR3: CASSLGGRTDTEAFF

J: TRBJ2-3
size: .
V: TRBV5-1
D: .
DNA: TGCGCCAGCAGCGCCTCGTCTAGAGATACGCAGTATTTT
CDR3: CASSASSRDTQYF

J: TRBJ2-1
size: .
V: TRBV15
D: .
DNA: TGTGCCTCCCAGGACAGACTCAATGAGCAGTTCTTC
CDR3: CASQDRLNEQFF

J: TRBJ2-1
size: .
V: TRBV2
D: TRBD2
DNA: TGTGCCAGCAGTGTGGAGCGGGAGAGCTACAATGAGCAGTTCTTC
CDR3: CASSVERESYNEQFF

J: TRBJ1-6
size: .
V: TRBV28
D: .
DNA: TGTGCCACCTACCGCGAAAAGTCACCCCTCCACTTT
CDR3: CATYREKSPLHF

J: TRBJ1-1
size: .
V: TRBV7-9
D: TRBD1
DNA: TGTGCCAGCAGCCAAATACAGGGGGTCCCTGAAGCTTTCTTT
CDR3: CASSQIQGVPEAFF

J: TRBJ1-1
size: few
V: TRBV7-2
D: .
DNA: TGTGCCAGCAGCCTCGGACGGGGGAACACTGAAGCTTTCTTT
CDR3: CASSLGRGNTEAFF

J: TRBJ1-4
size: .
V: TRBV6-5
D: .
DNA: TGTGCCAGCAGCTATACAGGAAAGTCTAATGAAAAACTGTTTTTT
CDR3: CASSYTGKSNEKLFF

J: TRBJ1-2
size: .
V: TRBV11-2
D: .
DNA: TGTGCCAGCAGCCCCGGGTCTACCTATGGCTACACCTTC
CDR3: CASSPGSTYGYTF

J: TRBJ2-3
size: .
V: TRBV15
D: .
DNA: TGTGCCACCAGCAGAGGTAGCCCAGACACAGATACGCAGTATTTT
CDR3: CATSRGSPDTDTQYF

J: TRBJ1-1
size: few
V: TRBV28
D: TRBD1
DNA: TGTGCCAGCAGTTCGAGGGGGCGTATAGCTTTCTTT
CDR3: CASSSRGRIAFF

J: TRBJ1-3
size: .
V: TRBV18
D: .
DNA: TGTGCCAGCTCACCACCGGCTGGACAGATCTCTGGAAACACCATATATTTT
CDR3: CASSPPAGQISGNTIYF

J: TRBJ2-1
size: .
V: TRBV18
D: .
DNA: TGTGCCAGCTCACCACGGAGGTTGCCCTACAATGAGCAGTTCTTC
CDR3: CASSPRRLPYNEQFF

J: TRBJ1-2
size: .
V: TRBV12-3/TRBV12-4
D: .
DNA: TGTGCCAGCGTACGGGATTATGGCTACACCTTC
CDR3: CASVRDYGYTF

J: TRBJ2-1
size: .
V: TRBV28
D: .
DNA: TGTGCCAGCAGTTTTGAGAGGGGCCGCGGGGCGGTCCCTTCCTACAATGAGCAGTTCTTC
CDR3: CASSFERGRGAVPSYNEQFF

J: TRBJ1-2
size: .
V: TRBV7-9
D: TRBD1
DNA: TGTGCCAGCAGCCACCGGGACAGGGAGTTCGGCTATGGCTACACCTTC
CDR3: CASSHRDREFGYGYTF

J: TRBJ2-3
size: .
V: TRBV3-1/TRBV3-2
D: .
DNA: TGTGCCAGCAGCCAAAACTATCACCGCTCAGATACGCAGTATTTT
CDR3: CASSQNYHRSDTQYF

J: TRBJ1-2
size: .
V: TRBV7-9
D: .
DNA: TGTGCCAGCAGCGCTACAGGGATCGGCTACACCTTC
CDR3: CASSATGIGYTF

J: TRBJ2-5
size: .
V: TRBV11-2
D: TRBD2
DNA: TGTGCCAGCAGCAAAGGCGGGGGAGTGGGGGAGACCCAGTACTTC
CDR3: CASSKGGGVGETQYF

J: TRBJ2-2
size: .
V: TRBV18
D: .
DNA: TGTGCCAGCTCACCGGGCAGGGCGAACACCGGGGAGCTGTTTTTT
CDR3: CASSPGRANTGELFF